This TCR beta chain was captured by sequencing in a study of blood T cell repertoires in COVID-19. About the research overall: Whether acute or convalescent, the COVID-19 samples came from the United States, Italy and Spain.

Profiling relied on immunoSEQ multiplex PCR, and the TCRdb table lists in-frame clones only, not all of them. The sample has 150,000 to 200,000 clones; over 75% are singletons. CDR3 length equals 18 residues. J is TRBJ1-3 and V is TRBV21-1; the table's D gene call, TRBD1, was not cross checked with the DNA. TRBV21-1 is a listed pseudogene. The receptor was isolated from a man aged 70 or older with active or convalescent COVID-19. Material for sequencing was peripheral blood. The CDR3 loop reads CASSKQGMGWPSGNTIYF. The CDR3 DNA follows: TGTGCCAGCAGCAAGCAGGGTATGGGGTGGCCATCTGGAAACACCATATATTTT.